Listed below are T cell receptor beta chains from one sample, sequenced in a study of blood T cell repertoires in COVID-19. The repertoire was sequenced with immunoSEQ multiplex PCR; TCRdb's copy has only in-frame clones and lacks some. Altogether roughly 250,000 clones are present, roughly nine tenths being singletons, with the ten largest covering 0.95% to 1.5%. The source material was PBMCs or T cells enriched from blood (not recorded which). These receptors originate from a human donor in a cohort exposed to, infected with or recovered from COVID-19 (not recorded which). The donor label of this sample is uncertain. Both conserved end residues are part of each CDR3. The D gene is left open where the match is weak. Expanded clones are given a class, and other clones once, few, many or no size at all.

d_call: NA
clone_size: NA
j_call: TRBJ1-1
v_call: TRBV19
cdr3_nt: TGTGCCAGTAGTATCTTAGACAGAAACACTGAAGCTTTCTTT
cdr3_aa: CASSILDRNTEAFF

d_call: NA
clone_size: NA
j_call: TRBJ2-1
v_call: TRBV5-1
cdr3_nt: TGCGCCAGCGGCGCGGGGAGCTCCTACAATGAGCAGTTCTTC
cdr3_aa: CASGAGSSYNEQFF

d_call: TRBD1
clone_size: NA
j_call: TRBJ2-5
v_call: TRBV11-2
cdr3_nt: TGTGCCAGCAGCCACAGGTGGGGGACAGCCTCCTACCAAGAGACCCAGTACTTC
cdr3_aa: CASSHRWGTASYQETQYF

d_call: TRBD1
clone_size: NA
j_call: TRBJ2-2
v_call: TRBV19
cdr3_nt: TGTGCCAGTAGTCCCTCACCGGGACAGGGAATCGGGGAGCTGTTTTTT
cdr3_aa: CASSPSPGQGIGELFF

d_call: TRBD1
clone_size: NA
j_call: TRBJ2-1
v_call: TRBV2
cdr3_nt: TGTGCCAGCTCCGGACAGGGGGCGGTCAATGAGCAGTTCTTC
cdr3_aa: CASSGQGAVNEQFF

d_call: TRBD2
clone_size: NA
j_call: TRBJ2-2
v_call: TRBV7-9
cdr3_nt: TGTGCCAGCGCCGGGCCGGGGGGGGACACCGGGGAGCTGTTTTTT
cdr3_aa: CASAGPGGDTGELFF

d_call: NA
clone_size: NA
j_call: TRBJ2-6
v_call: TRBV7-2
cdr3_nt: TGTGCCAGCAGCGCGGACAGCTCTGGGGCCAACGTCCTGACTTTC
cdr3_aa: CASSADSSGANVLTF

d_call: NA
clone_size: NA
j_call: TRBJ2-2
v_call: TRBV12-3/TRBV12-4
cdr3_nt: TGTGCCAGCAGTTTCCCTGGGGAGCTGTTTTTT
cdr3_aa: CASSFPGELFF

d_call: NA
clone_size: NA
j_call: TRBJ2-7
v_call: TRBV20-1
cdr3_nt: TGCAGTGCTAGTAGCGTCGGTCCCCCCCTCTACGAGCAGTACTTC
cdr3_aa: CSASSVGPPLYEQYF

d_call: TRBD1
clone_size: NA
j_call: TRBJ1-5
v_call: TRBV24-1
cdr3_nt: TGTGCCACCAGTGATGCCCAGGGGGCTGGGCAGCCCCAGCATTTT
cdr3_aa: CATSDAQGAGQPQHF

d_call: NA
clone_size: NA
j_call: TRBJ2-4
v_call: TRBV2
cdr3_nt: TGTGCCACCTACCGGGACACCCGAGCCAAAAACATTCAGTACTTC
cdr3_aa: CATYRDTRAKNIQYF

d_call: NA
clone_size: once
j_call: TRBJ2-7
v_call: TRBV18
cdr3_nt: TGTGCCAGCTCACCACCGAGAAACGAGCAGTACTTC
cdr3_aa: CASSPPRNEQYF

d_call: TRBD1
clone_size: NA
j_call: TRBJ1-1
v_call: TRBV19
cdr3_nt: TGTGCCAGTACCCCGACAGGGGTGACTGAAGCTTTCTTT
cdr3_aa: CASTPTGVTEAFF

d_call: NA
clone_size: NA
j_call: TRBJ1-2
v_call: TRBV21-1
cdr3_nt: TGTGCCAGCAGCAAAGGGGCGGAGGGGCGGTCTAACTATGGCTACACCTTC
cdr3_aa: CASSKGAEGRSNYGYTF

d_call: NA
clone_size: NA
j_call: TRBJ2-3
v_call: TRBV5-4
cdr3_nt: TGTGCCAGCAGCTTACAGGGAAGCACAGATACGCAGTATTTT
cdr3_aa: CASSLQGSTDTQYF

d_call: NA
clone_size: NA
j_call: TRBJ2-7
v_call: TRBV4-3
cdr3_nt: TGCGCCAGCAGCCAAGATCGAAGGTCAGGGGCTGGCGAGCAGTACTTC
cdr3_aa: CASSQDRRSGAGEQYF

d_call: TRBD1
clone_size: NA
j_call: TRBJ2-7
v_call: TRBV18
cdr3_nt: TGTGCCAGCGATCCAGTGGGCAGGGGGCCGCAGGACGAGCAGTACTTC
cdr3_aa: CASDPVGRGPQDEQYF

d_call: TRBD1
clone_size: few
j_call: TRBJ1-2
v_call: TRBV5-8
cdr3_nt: TGTGCCAGCAGCTTATTGGGACAGGGGAAGGATGGCTACACCTTC
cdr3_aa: CASSLLGQGKDGYTF

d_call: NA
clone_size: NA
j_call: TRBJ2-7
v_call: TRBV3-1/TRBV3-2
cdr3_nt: TGTGCCAGCAGCCAACAGGGTTCCTACGAGCAGTACTTC
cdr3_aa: CASSQQGSYEQYF

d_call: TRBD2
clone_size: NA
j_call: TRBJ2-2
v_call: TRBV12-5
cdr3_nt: TGTGCTAGTGGTCTTAGCGGGGGGGCGAACACCGGGGAGCTGTTTTTT
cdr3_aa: CASGLSGGANTGELFF

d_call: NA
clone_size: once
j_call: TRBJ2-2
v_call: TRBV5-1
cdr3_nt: TGCGCCAGCAGCCTACGGGAGGGGGAGCTGTTTTTT
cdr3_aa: CASSLREGELFF

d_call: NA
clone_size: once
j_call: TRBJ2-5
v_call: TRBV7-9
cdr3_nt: TGTGCCAGCAGCTTGGGCAGGGCGTTGGAGACCCAGTACTTC
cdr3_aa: CASSLGRALETQYF

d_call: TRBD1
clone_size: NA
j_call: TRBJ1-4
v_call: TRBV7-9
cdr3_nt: TGTGCCAGCAGCTTAGGTTCGACAGGGAGTAATGAAAAACTGTTTTTT
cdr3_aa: CASSLGSTGSNEKLFF

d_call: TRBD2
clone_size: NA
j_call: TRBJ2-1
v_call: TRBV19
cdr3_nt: TGTGCCAGTAGCGATTTGGGACTAGCGGGGCACAATGAGCAGTTCTTC
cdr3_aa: CASSDLGLAGHNEQFF

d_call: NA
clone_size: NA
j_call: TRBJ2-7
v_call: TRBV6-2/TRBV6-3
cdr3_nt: TGTGCCAGCAGTTACTCCCTAAGCTCCTACGAGCAGTACTTC
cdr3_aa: CASSYSLSSYEQYF

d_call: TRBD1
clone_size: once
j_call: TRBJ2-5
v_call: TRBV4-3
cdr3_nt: TGCGCCAGCAGCCTTGTCAACCGGGACAGGAGGACCCAGTACTTC
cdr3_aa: CASSLVNRDRRTQYF

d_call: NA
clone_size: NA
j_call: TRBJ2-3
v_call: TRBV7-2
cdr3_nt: TGTGCCAGCAGCTTAGTAGCCGGGACATTGTCAGATACGCAGTATTTT
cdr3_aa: CASSLVAGTLSDTQYF

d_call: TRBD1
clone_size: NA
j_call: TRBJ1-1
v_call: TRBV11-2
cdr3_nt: TGTGCCAGCAGCTTAACCGGGACAGGGGCTTTCTTT
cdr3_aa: CASSLTGTGAFF

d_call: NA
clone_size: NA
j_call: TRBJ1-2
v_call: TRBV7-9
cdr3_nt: TGTGCCAGCAGCCCATCAGGGTCAGATGGCTACACCTTC
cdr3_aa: CASSPSGSDGYTF

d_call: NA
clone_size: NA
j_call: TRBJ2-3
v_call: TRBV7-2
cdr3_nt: TGTGCCAGCAGCTTGGGGCTAGCGACATCAGATACGCAGTATTTT
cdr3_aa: CASSLGLATSDTQYF

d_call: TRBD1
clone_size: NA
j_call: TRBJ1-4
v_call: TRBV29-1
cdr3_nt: TGCAGCGTGAGGACAGGAGCCCTACAAGCAACTAATGAAAAACTGTTTTTT
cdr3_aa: CSVRTGALQATNEKLFF

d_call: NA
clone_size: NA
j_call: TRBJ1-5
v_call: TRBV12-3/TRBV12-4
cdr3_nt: TGTGCCAGCAGTTTCTCAGGTCAGCCCCAGCATTTT
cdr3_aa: CASSFSGQPQHF

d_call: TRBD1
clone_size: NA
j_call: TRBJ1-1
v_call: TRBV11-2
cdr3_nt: TGTGCCAGCACCAACCTGGAAAGGGGGCTGAGGACTGAAGCTTTCTTT
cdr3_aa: CASTNLERGLRTEAFF

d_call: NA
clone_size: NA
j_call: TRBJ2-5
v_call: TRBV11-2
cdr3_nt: TGTGCCAGCAGCCCAGCTGGGGGCGCGGGCCAAGAGACCCAGTACTTC
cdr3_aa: CASSPAGGAGQETQYF

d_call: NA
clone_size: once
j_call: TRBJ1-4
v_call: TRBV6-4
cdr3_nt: TGTGCCAGCAGTCGGACAGTAGGTGAAAAACTGTTTTTT
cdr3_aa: CASSRTVGEKLFF

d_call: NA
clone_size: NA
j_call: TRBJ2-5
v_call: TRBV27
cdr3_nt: TGTGCCAGCAGCCCCGAGGTCCCGTACCAAGAGACCCAGTACTTC
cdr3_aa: CASSPEVPYQETQYF

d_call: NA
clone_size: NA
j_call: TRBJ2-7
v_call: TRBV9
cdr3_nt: TGTGCCAGCAGCCAATGGACAGACTCCTACGAGCAGTACTTC
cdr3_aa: CASSQWTDSYEQYF